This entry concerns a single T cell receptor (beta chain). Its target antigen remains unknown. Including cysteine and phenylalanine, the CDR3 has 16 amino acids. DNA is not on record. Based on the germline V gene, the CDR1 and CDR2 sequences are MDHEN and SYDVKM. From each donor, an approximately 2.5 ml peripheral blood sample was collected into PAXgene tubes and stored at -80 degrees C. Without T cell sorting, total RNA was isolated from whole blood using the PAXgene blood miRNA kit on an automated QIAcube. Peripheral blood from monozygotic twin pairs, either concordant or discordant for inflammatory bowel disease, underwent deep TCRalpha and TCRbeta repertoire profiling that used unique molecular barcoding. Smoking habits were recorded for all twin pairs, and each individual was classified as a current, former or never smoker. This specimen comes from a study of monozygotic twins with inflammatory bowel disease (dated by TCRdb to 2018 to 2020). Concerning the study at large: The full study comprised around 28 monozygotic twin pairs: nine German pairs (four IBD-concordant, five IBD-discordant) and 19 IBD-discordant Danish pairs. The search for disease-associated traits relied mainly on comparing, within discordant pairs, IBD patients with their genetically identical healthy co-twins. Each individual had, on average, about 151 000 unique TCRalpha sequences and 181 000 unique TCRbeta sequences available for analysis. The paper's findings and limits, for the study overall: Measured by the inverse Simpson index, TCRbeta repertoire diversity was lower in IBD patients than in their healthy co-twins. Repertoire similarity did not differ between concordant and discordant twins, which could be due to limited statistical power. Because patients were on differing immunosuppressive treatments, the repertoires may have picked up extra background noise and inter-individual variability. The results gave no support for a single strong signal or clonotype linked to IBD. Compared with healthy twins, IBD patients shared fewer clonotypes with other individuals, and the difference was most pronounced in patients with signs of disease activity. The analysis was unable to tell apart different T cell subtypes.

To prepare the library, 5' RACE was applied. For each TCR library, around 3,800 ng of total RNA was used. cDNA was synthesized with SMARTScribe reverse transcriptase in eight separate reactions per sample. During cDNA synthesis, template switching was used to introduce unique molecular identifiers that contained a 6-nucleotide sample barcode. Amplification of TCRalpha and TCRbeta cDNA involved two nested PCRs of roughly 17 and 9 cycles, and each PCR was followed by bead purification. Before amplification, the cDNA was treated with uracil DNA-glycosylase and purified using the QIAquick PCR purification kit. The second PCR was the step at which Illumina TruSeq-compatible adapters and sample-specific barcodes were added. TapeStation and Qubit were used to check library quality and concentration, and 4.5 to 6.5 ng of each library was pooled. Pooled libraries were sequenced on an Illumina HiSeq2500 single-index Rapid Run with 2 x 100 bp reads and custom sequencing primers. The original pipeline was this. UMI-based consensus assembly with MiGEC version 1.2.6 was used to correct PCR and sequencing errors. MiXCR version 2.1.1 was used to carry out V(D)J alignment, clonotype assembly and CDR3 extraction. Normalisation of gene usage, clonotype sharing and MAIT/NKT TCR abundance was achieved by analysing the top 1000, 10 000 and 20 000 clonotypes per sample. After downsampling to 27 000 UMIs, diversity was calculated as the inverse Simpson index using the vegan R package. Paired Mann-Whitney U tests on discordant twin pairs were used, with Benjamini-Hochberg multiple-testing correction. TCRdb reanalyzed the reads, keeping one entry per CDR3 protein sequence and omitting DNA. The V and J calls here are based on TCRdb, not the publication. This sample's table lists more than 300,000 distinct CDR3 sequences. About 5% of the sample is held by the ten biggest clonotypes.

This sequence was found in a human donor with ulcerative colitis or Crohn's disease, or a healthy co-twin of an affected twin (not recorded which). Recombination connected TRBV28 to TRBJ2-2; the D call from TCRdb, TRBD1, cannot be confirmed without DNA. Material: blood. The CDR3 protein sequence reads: CASSLYRGQGTGELFF. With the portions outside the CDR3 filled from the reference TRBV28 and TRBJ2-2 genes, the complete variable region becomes DVKVTQSSRYLVKRTGEKVFLECVQDMDHENMFWYRQDPGLGLRLIYFSYDVKMKEKGDIPEGYSVSREKKERFSLILESASTNQTSMYLCASSLYRGQGTGELFFGEGSRLTVL.